One TCR beta chain is described in this entry. This sample is part of a study of T cells expressing NK-cell markers. CDR1 LNHNV and CDR2 YYDKDF come from the germline V gene (reference sequence). The CDR3 sequence is 14 residues long. After re-calling the 5' RACE reads, TCRdb lists one entry per CDR3 protein, DNA absent. The sample includes fewer than 550,000 distinct CDR3 sequences. The sample was blood T cells: a sorted CD56 or NKG2C T cell subset, CD4+ or CD8+ T cells, or bulk PBMC T cells (not recorded which). This clonotype was sampled from a woman between 45 and 65 years old in good health. The V gene is TRBV15, the J gene TRBJ2-5. The CDR3 spells CATSRIGPQETQYF.